This T cell receptor (beta chain) emerged from a study of cytomegalovirus exposure and HLA in healthy donors. For this clone: Antigen unknown.

PCR amplification relied on 60 Vbeta primers (plus 13 Jbeta primers). Original analysis: Approximately 72 million unique TCR beta chains, approximately 11 million of them shared, were counted by a later analysis. Using immunoSEQ multiplex PCR, the repertoire was profiled, and TCRdb retains in-frame clones only, with some absent. V, J and clone size were drawn from that table, and D and trimming were deduced from the DNA. This table holds around 150,000 clones, more than 75% found once. Study-wide findings and caveats: The number of N-insertions in an Asian-associated ancestry cluster was reportedly below the approximately 680-donor mean in a later analysis. Roughly uniform depth of sequencing across donors was assumed in presence/absence analyses.

The CDR3 is 16 residues long. Germline V gene sequence: CDR1 SGHRS, CDR2 YFSETQ. J was trimmed by 6 bases and V by 0 bases; bases with no gene match: 4. Sequencing input: PBMCs. The TCR originated in a human donor in good health. The gene calls are TRBV5-1 and TRBJ2-7, with 15 bases aligning to TRBD2. The CDR3: CASSLGTSGGAFEQYF. Here the CDR3 DNA reads TGCGCCAGCAGCTTGGGGACTAGCGGGGGGGCGTTCGAGCAGTACTTC.